Each of the 31 T cell receptor beta chains below was sequenced from the same sample in a study of technical replicates of blood from a few donors. The method was immunoSEQ multiplex PCR; TCRdb's version includes in-frame clones alone and lacks a portion of them. The sample has 80,000 or so clones; almost 96% are singletons. The sequenced sample was T cells isolated from PBMCs. The receptors were gathered from a human donor in good health.

V gene TRBV9 combines with J gene TRBJ1-2, with 7 nucleotides matching TRBD1. The CDR3 is 14 amino acids. With 4 bases clipped from V and 6 bases from J, the junction kept 9 bases outside the gene matches. Germline CDR1 is SGDLS and CDR2 is YYNGEE. The CDR3: CASSRKTGPDGYTF. In DNA, the CDR3 is TGTGCCAGCAGCCGTAAGACAGGGCCAGATGGCTACACCTTC.

The chain carries TRBV9 and TRBJ2-1; 8 nucleotides match TRBD1. This CDR3 contains 15 residues. J was trimmed by 5 bases and V by 4 bases; bases with no gene match: 8. CDR1 is SGDLS and CDR2 is YYNGEE in the germline V gene. The CDR3 DNA is TGTGCCAGCAGCCCCGGGACAGGCATCGACAATGAGCAGTTCTTC. This codes for CASSPGTGIDNEQFF. Looking up the rest from reference TRBV9 and TRBJ2-1 gives the full variable domain: DSGVTQTPKHLITATGQRVTLRCSPRSGDLSVYWYQQSLDQGLQFLIQYYNGEERAKGNILERFSAQQFPDLHSELNLSSLELGDSALYFCASSPGTGIDNEQFFGPGTRLTVL.

This clone has only one observation. The rearrangement uses TRBV6-5 and TRBJ2-3; 8 bases match TRBD2. The CDR3 consists of 16 residues. CDR1 and CDR2 (germline): MNHEY, SVGAGI. V shed 4 bases and J 4 bases; nucleotides not matched to a gene: 10. CDR3 protein: CASSFLKAGAPDTQYF. CDR3 DNA sequence: TGTGCCAGCAGTTTCCTTAAAGCGGGAGCCCCAGATACGCAGTATTTT.

Notes on this clone: The junction differs from germline at one of its ends, possibly a read error. The CDR3 here is CASTLGQGRVLNGYTF. The CDR3 nucleotides read TGTGCCAGCACTTTAGGACAGGGAAGGGTCTTAAATGGCTACACCTTC. This chain joins TRBV28 and TRBJ1-2, with TRBD1 identical over 8 bases. In germline, CDR1 is MDHEN, CDR2 SYDVKM. The CDR3 length is 16 residues.

The chain carries TRBV27 and TRBJ2-7, with D unclear. Trimming took off 8 bases at V and 3 bases at J, with 11 bases between the two ends. This CDR3 is built from 12 residues. CDR1 and CDR2 (germline): MNHEY, SMNVEV (reference sequence). DNA of the CDR3: TGTGCCAGCCGTAGCCTAGGCTACGAGCAGTACTTC. This gives the protein CASRSLGYEQYF.

V usage is TRBV9 and J usage is TRBJ2-2; 8 bases map to TRBD1. The CDR3 has 15 residues. CDR1 is SGDLS, CDR2 YYNGEE, per germline. Germline trimming cut 3 bases from V and 4 bases from J; bases unmatched to any gene: 5. The CDR3 bases are TGTGCCAGCAGCGCAGGACAGGGAGGCACCGGGGAGCTGTTTTTT. Its translation: CASSAGQGGTGELFF.

J is TRBJ2-3 and V is TRBV19; the match to TRBD2 covers 8 bases. V lost 5 bases to trimming and J lost 0 bases; unmatched junction nucleotides: 7. Germline CDR1 reads LNHDA; CDR2 reads SQIVND (reference sequence). The CDR3 has 16 amino acids. This CDR3 is CASSPRGRPSTDTQYF. The CDR3 region has the DNA TGTGCCAGTAGTCCTCGCGGGAGGCCTAGCACAGATACGCAGTATTTT.

The J gene is TRBJ2-3, the V gene TRBV29-1; 8 bases agree with TRBD1. The CDR3 totals 16 residues. CDR1 and CDR2 from the germline V gene are SQVTM and ANQGSEA. J lost 0 bases, V lost 1 base, and 6 bases had no gene match. In DNA form, the CDR3 reads TGCAGCGTTGAAGGGGGGGACAGGTCTAGCACAGATACGCAGTATTTT. Its translation is CSVEGGDRSSTDTQYF.

The rearrangement links TRBV5-1 to TRBJ1-1; 11 bases match TRBD1. This CDR3 spans 16 amino acids. Trimming removed 2 bases from V and 3 bases from J; junction bases left unmatched: 6. The germline V gene encodes CDR1 SGHRS and CDR2 YFSETQ. Here the CDR3 DNA reads TGCGCCAGCAGCTTTGGGGACAGGGGGTATGACACTGAAGCTTTCTTT. This codes for CASSFGDRGYDTEAFF. The whole variable domain, filled in from reference TRBV5-1 and TRBJ1-1, reads KAGVTQTPRYLIKTRGQQVTLSCSPISGHRSVSWYQQTPGQGLQFLFEYFSETQRNKGNFPGRFSGRQFSNSRSEMNVSTLELGDSALYLCASSFGDRGYDTEAFFGQGTRLTVV.

The J gene is TRBJ1-1, the V gene TRBV15; D unresolved. Germline values: CDR1 LNHNV, CDR2 YYDKDF (reference sequence). The CDR3 spans 14 residues. V lost 3 bases and J 1 base, leaving 9 bases between the germline ends. The CDR3 coding sequence is TGTGCCACCAGCAGGATGCGGGAGAACACTGAAGCTTTCTTT. Encoded protein: CATSRMRENTEAFF.

The chain couples TRBV28 to TRBJ2-3; D may be TRBD2 (5 bases). Trimming removed 4 bases at V and 3 bases at J, with 23 bases between. CDR1 is MDHEN, CDR2 SYDVKM, per germline. There are 18 residues in the CDR3. The CDR3 loop is CASSSPTVGGSWTDTQYF. In nucleotides, the CDR3 is TGTGCCAGCAGTTCCCCAACAGTAGGAGGTTCCTGGACAGATACGCAGTATTTT.

The rearrangement joins TRBV28 to TRBJ2-7, with a possible D match to TRBD2 (6 bases). The CDR3 is made up of 14 amino acids. Trimming cost V 10 bases and J 2 bases, with 18 bases left between them. Germline loops: CDR1 MDHEN, CDR2 SYDVKM. For the CDR3, the DNA is TGTGCCACTGTACGGGACTTTGGGACCTACGAGCAGTACTTC. Translated: CATVRDFGTYEQYF.

This chain joins TRBV7-2 and TRBJ2-7; TRBD2 aligns across 12 bases. Trimming took 5 bases from V and 4 from J; bases not matched to a gene: 3. The CDR3 runs 14 residues. Germline V gene data show CDR1 as SGHTA and CDR2 as FQGNSA. CDR3 nucleotides: TGTGCCAGCAGCGGGACTAGCGGGTTGTACGAGCAGTACTTC. This codes for CASSGTSGLYEQYF.

The chain joins TRBV10-2 to TRBJ2-1; 7 bases match TRBD2. The germline V gene has CDR1 WSHSY and CDR2 SAAADI. The CDR3 is 18 amino acids. With V trimmed by 2 bases and J by 2 bases, 12 bases remained unmatched. CDR3 DNA: TGCGCCAGCAGTGAGCCTGAGCCTACTAGCGTGCCCTACAATGAGCAGTTCTTC. It translates to CASSEPEPTSVPYNEQFF.

This clone was observed once. V gene TRBV9 combines with J gene TRBJ1-4; the D is unclear. Trimming shortened V by 0 bases and J by 8 bases, and 14 bases separated the two germline ends. Germline loops: CDR1 SGDLS, CDR2 YYNGEE. The CDR3 consists of 15 residues. The CDR3 sequence: CASSVATSGDEKLFF. DNA of the CDR3: TGTGCCAGCAGCGTAGCGACATCGGGAGACGAAAAACTGTTTTTT.

The rearrangement links TRBV30 to TRBJ2-7, with D possibly being TRBD1 (6 bases). This CDR3 is 13 amino acids long. Trimming cost V 0 bases and J 6 bases, with 12 bases left between them. Germline lookup yields CDR1 GTSNPN and CDR2 SVGIG (reference sequence). CDR3 in DNA: TGTGCCTGGAGTGTACAGGGCCGAGGCGAGCAGTACTTC. Translating it yields CAWSVQGRGEQYF.

This rearrangement joins TRBV21-1 to TRBJ2-7; TRBD1 is the table's D call, not checked against the DNA. TRBV21-1 is a known pseudogene. This CDR3 contains 15 residues. The CDR3 sequence is CASSKVVVNNYEQYF. The CDR3 DNA reads as TGTGCCAGCAGCAAAGTCGTGGTGAACAACTACGAGCAGTACTTC.

This chain joins TRBV14 and TRBJ1-1; 8 bases align to TRBD1. Germline-derived CDR1 and CDR2 are SGHDN and FVKESK. CDR3 size: 16 residues. V dropped 3 bases and J dropped 1; count of bases not matched to a gene: 7. The CDR3 protein is CASSHETGTGNTEAFF. The CDR3 coding sequence is TGTGCCAGCAGCCACGAGACCGGGACAGGGAACACTGAAGCTTTCTTT.

The chain couples TRBV5-1 to TRBJ2-5, with no clear D. The germline V gene encodes CDR1 SGHRS and CDR2 YFSETQ. There are 12 residues in the CDR3. Between the trimmed V and J ends, which lost 5 bases and 1 base, there was a span of 6 bases. CDR3 residues: CASRRVQETQYF. DNA of the CDR3: TGCGCCAGCAGACGGGTCCAAGAGACCCAGTACTTC.

This clone has a single count. J is TRBJ2-1 and V is TRBV5-1; TRBD2 is a possible D gene (6 bases). V was clipped by 7 bases and J by 0 bases, with 14 bases between them. CDR3 size: 15 residues. Germline V lookup: CDR1 SGHRS, CDR2 YFSETQ. CDR3 protein: CASFVTTSSYNEQFF. The CDR3, as DNA: TGCGCCAGCTTTGTTACGACTAGCTCCTACAATGAGCAGTTCTTC.

This chain connects TRBV2 to TRBJ1-4; a weak D match, TRBD1 (5 bases). Germline CDR1 and CDR2: SNHLY and FYNNEI. This CDR3 spans 14 amino acids. Trimming took off 5 bases at V and 8 bases at J, with 15 bases between the two ends. Here the CDR3 DNA reads TGTGCCAGCAGTCCTAGGACAAGTCGGGAAAAACTGTTTTTT. As protein: CASSPRTSREKLFF.

The rearrangement joins TRBV29-1 to TRBJ1-2; 10 bases are shared with TRBD1. Germline values: CDR1 SQVTM, CDR2 ANQGSEA. V shed 3 bases and J 7 bases; nucleotides not matched to a gene: 8. The CDR3 is 14 residues long. The chain's CDR3 is CSVDTGTGVGGYTF. The CDR3 region has the DNA TGCAGCGTTGACACCGGGACAGGGGTAGGTGGCTACACCTTC. Looking up the rest from reference TRBV29-1 and TRBJ1-2 gives the full variable domain: SAVISQKPSRDICQRGTSLTIQCQVDSQVTMMFWYRQQPGQSLTLIATANQGSEATYESGFVIDKFPISRPNLTFSTLTVSNMSPEDSSIYLCSVDTGTGVGGYTFGSGTRLTVV.

The rearrangement links TRBV23-1 to TRBJ2-7; 8 nucleotides agree with TRBD1. TRBV23-1 is identified as an open reading frame with a role that is uncertain. This CDR3 comprises 15 residues. Trimming took 2 bases from V and 1 from J; bases not matched to a gene: 4. DNA of the CDR3: TGCGCCAGCAGTCAAGACAGGGGAAGTTCCTACGAGCAGTACTTC. Translating gives CASSQDRGSSYEQYF.

This chain joins TRBV7-8 and TRBJ2-1; TRBD1 matches at 9 bases. Germline CDR1 SGHVS, CDR2 FQNEAQ. This CDR3 has 17 amino acids. V was clipped by 0 bases and J by 9 bases; unmatched bases: 12. The chain's CDR3 is CASSLAHGTGNIREQFF. CDR3 coding DNA: TGTGCCAGCAGCTTAGCCCATGGGACAGGGAATATTCGTGAGCAGTTCTTC. Supplemented by reference TRBV7-8 and TRBJ2-1, the full variable domain reads GAGVSQSPRYKVAKRGQDVALRCDPISGHVSLFWYQQALGQGPEFLTYFQNEAQLDKSGLPSDRFFAERPEGSVSTLKIQRTQQEDSAVYLCASSLAHGTGNIREQFFGPGTRLTVL.

The chain uses TRBV27 and TRBJ2-1; D might be TRBD2 (6 bases). Trimming took 3 bases from V and 6 from J, leaving 9 bases between them. Germline loops: CDR1 MNHEY, CDR2 SMNVEV (reference sequence). CDR3 size: 13 residues. The CDR3 DNA reads TGTGCCAGCAGTTTGGGGAGGACCAATGAGCAGTTCTTC. It encodes CASSLGRTNEQFF.

The sample holds one count of this clone. The V call is TRBV11-3, the J call TRBJ1-1; tentative D call: TRBD1 (5 bases). Germline CDR1 and CDR2: SGHNT and YENEEA. The CDR3 is 13 amino acids. V gave up 5 bases and J gave up 5 bases, with 12 bases separating them. The CDR3, as DNA: TGTGCCAGCAGCGGCCAGGGTGGTACTGAAGCTTTCTTT. Translating it yields CASSGQGGTEAFF.

V gene TRBV5-4 combines with J gene TRBJ2-5, with D possibly TRBD2 on 5 matching bases. This CDR3 spans 12 amino acids. Germline values: CDR1 SGHNT, CDR2 YYREEE (reference sequence). The V end lost 6 bases, the J end lost 5 bases, and 11 bases lay between the germline ends. CDR3 loop: CASKEDGETQYF. In nucleotides, the CDR3 is TGTGCCAGCAAGGAGGACGGGGAGACCCAGTACTTC.

The chain is built from TRBV27 and TRBJ1-5, with no clear D. The germline gives CDR1 MNHEY, CDR2 SMNVEV (reference sequence). Trimming removed 5 bases at V and 5 bases at J, with 10 bases between. There are 13 residues in the CDR3. The CDR3 protein is CASSPMADQPQHF. The CDR3 DNA is TGTGCCAGCAGTCCGATGGCGGATCAGCCCCAGCATTTT.

The chain employs TRBV10-3 and TRBJ2-3; D is possibly TRBD2 (5 bases). Trimming shortened V by 7 bases and J by 1 base, and 9 bases separated the two germline ends. Germline V gene sequence: CDR1 ENHRY, CDR2 SYGVKD. This CDR3 is built from 13 residues. The CDR3 DNA sequence: TGTGCCATCACGGAGGACGGCACAGATACGCAGTATTTT. Translation gives CAITEDGTDTQYF.

V usage is TRBV29-1 and J usage is TRBJ2-1; D is undetermined. From germline, CDR1 is SQVTM and CDR2 ANQGSEA. With 4 bases removed from V and 6 bases from J, the gap between germline ends came to 13 bases. The CDR3 contains 13 residues. The CDR3 DNA follows: TGCAGCGTTGGCGGCACCCTAGTCAATGAGCAGTTCTTC. Translating it yields CSVGGTLVNEQFF.

The rearrangement links TRBV5-1 to TRBJ2-1, with 8 bases lining up with TRBD1. Germline loops: CDR1 SGHRS, CDR2 YFSETQ. Trimming took 4 bases from V and 7 from J; bases not matched to a gene: 13. CDR3 size: 16 residues. CDR3 nucleotides: TGCGCCAGCAGCGTTACACACAGGGGGGATCGAAATGAGCAGTTCTTC. Translation gives CASSVTHRGDRNEQFF.